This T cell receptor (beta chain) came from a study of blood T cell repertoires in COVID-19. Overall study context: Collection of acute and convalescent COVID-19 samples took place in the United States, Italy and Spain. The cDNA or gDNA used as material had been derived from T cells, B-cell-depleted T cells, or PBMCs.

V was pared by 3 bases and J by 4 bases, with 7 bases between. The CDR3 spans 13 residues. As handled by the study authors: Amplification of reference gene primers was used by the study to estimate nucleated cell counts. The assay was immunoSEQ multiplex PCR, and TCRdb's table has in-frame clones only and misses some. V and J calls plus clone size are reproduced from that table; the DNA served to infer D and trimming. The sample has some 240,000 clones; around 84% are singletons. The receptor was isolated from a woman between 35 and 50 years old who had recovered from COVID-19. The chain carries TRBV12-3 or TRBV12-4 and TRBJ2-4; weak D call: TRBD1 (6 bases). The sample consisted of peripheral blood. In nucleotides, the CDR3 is TGTGCCAGCAGTTTTACAGGGAAAAACATTCAGTACTTC. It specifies CASSFTGKNIQYF.